This T cell receptor beta chain comes out of a study of blood T cell repertoires in COVID-19. Looking at the study overall: There were acute and convalescent COVID-19 samples, and they came from the United States, Italy and Spain.

The CDR3 has 16 residues. V gave up 5 bases and J gave up 4 bases; unmatched junction bases: 12. CDR1 is SGHTA and CDR2 is FQGTGA in the germline V gene. In the source study's methods: From reference gene primer amplification, estimates of nucleated cell counts were derived. Produced via immunoSEQ multiplex PCR; TCRdb's table is partial and in-frame only. The V and J calls and clone size come from that table; D and trimming were worked out from the DNA. The sample yields 210,000 or so clones, 88% seen once. The gene calls are TRBV7-3 and TRBJ2-3, with TRBD2 matching 7 bases. The sequence derives from a man aged 18 to 30 with active or convalescent COVID-19. The specimen sequenced was peripheral blood. In DNA form, the CDR3 reads TGTGCCAGCAGCCCCCGATCGGGTGGGAGGGCAGATACGCAGTATTTT. Residues: CASSPRSGGRADTQYF. Complete variable domain (other parts from reference TRBV7-3 and TRBJ2-3): GAGVSQTPSNKVTEKGKYVELRCDPISGHTALYWYRQSLGQGPEFLIYFQGTGAADDSGLPNDRFFAVRPEGSVSTLKIQRTERGDSAVYLCASSPRSGGRADTQYFGPGTRLTVL.